This is a list of T cell receptor beta chains from one sample in a study of cytomegalovirus exposure and HLA in healthy donors. Here immunoSEQ multiplex PCR was the method, and the copy in TCRdb shows in-frame clones only, minus some. The table lists fewer than 200,000 clones, around 80% of them singletons. The specimen was PBMCs. These TCRs come from a woman aged 45-59 years in good health and CMV-seronegative. The CDR3 runs from the conserved cysteine through the conserved F or W. A D gene is named only where the DNA matches it firmly. Clone size is shown for a subset of rows, as once, few, many or a class of expanded clone.

abundance: .
j_gene: TRBJ2-1
v_gene: TRBV25-1
d_gene: .
CDR3nt: TGTGCCAGCGCCTCCTCCGGGACTCACTACAATGAGCAGTTCTTC
CDR3aa: CASASSGTHYNEQFF

abundance: once
j_gene: TRBJ2-5
v_gene: TRBV7-9
d_gene: TRBD2
CDR3nt: TGTGCCAGCAGTCCAAATCTAGCGGGGGGAGAGACCCAGTACTTC
CDR3aa: CASSPNLAGGETQYF

abundance: .
j_gene: TRBJ2-5
v_gene: TRBV5-4
d_gene: TRBD2
CDR3nt: TGTGCCAGCAGCTTTGCGGGGGGGCCGGAAGAGACCCAGTACTTC
CDR3aa: CASSFAGGPEETQYF

abundance: .
j_gene: TRBJ2-1
v_gene: TRBV30
d_gene: .
CDR3nt: TGTGCCTGGAGTAGGGGCCTAAACAATGAGCAGTTCTTC
CDR3aa: CAWSRGLNNEQFF

abundance: .
j_gene: TRBJ2-7
v_gene: TRBV11-1
d_gene: .
CDR3nt: TGTGCCAGCAGCGCGCGACTAGACACCACCTACGAGCAGTACTTC
CDR3aa: CASSARLDTTYEQYF

abundance: .
j_gene: TRBJ2-6
v_gene: TRBV27
d_gene: .
CDR3nt: TGTGCCAGCAGTGAACCACCGCTATCTGGGGCCAACGTCCTGACTTTC
CDR3aa: CASSEPPLSGANVLTF

abundance: .
j_gene: TRBJ2-5
v_gene: TRBV30
d_gene: .
CDR3nt: TGTGCCTGGTGTTGGCAGGCGGGGGAGACCCAGTACTTC
CDR3aa: CAWCWQAGETQYF

abundance: .
j_gene: TRBJ2-2
v_gene: TRBV4-1
d_gene: TRBD2
CDR3nt: TGCGCCAGCAGCACGCGACTAGCCCACACCGGGGAGCTGTTTTTT
CDR3aa: CASSTRLAHTGELFF

abundance: few
j_gene: TRBJ1-1
v_gene: TRBV5-4
d_gene: .
CDR3nt: TGTGCCAGCAGCTTGGGGGCGCAGAACACTGAAGCTTTCTTT
CDR3aa: CASSLGAQNTEAFF

abundance: once
j_gene: TRBJ2-5
v_gene: TRBV5-1
d_gene: .
CDR3nt: TGCGCCAGCAGCTTGGGGACAGCCCGCGGAGAGACCCAGTACTTC
CDR3aa: CASSLGTARGETQYF

abundance: .
j_gene: TRBJ1-1
v_gene: TRBV28
d_gene: TRBD1
CDR3nt: TGTGCCAGCAGTCCTCAGGGGGCTGTCGACACTGAAGCTTTCTTT
CDR3aa: CASSPQGAVDTEAFF

abundance: .
j_gene: TRBJ1-4
v_gene: TRBV4-2
d_gene: .
CDR3nt: TGTGCCAGCAGCCAAGACCAACAGCTTAATGAAAAACTGTTTTTT
CDR3aa: CASSQDQQLNEKLFF

abundance: once
j_gene: TRBJ2-7
v_gene: TRBV10-3
d_gene: TRBD1
CDR3nt: TGTGCCATCAGTGAGGGACAGGGGGGGTTCGAGCAGTACTTC
CDR3aa: CAISEGQGGFEQYF

abundance: .
j_gene: TRBJ2-5
v_gene: TRBV7-6
d_gene: TRBD1
CDR3nt: TGTGCCAGCAGCTTAGAGGCCGGGACAGCGTATCGGGCCCAGTACTTC
CDR3aa: CASSLEAGTAYRAQYF

abundance: .
j_gene: TRBJ2-2
v_gene: TRBV4-1
d_gene: .
CDR3nt: TGCGCCAGCAGCCAAGAGGGGGCAACCGGGGAGCTGTTTTTT
CDR3aa: CASSQEGATGELFF

abundance: .
j_gene: TRBJ2-3
v_gene: TRBV2
d_gene: TRBD2
CDR3nt: TGTGCCAGCAGGGAACTAGCGGATAATTCAGATACGCAGTATTTT
CDR3aa: CASRELADNSDTQYF

abundance: .
j_gene: TRBJ2-2
v_gene: TRBV28
d_gene: .
CDR3nt: TGTGCCAGCAGGGGTGGGGGGGCGGACACCGGGGAGCTGTTTTTT
CDR3aa: CASRGGGADTGELFF

abundance: .
j_gene: TRBJ1-2
v_gene: TRBV19
d_gene: TRBD1
CDR3nt: TGTGCCAGTAGTATGGGACAGAATTATGGCTACACCTTC
CDR3aa: CASSMGQNYGYTF

abundance: .
j_gene: TRBJ1-6
v_gene: TRBV2
d_gene: .
CDR3nt: TGTGCCAGCACCGTACAGGGCTCGTATAATTCACCCCTCCACTTT
CDR3aa: CASTVQGSYNSPLHF

abundance: .
j_gene: TRBJ2-5
v_gene: TRBV6-1
d_gene: TRBD1
CDR3nt: TGTGCCAGCAGTGGACAGGGGACGAAAGAGACCCAGTACTTC
CDR3aa: CASSGQGTKETQYF

abundance: few
j_gene: TRBJ1-1
v_gene: TRBV28
d_gene: TRBD1
CDR3nt: TGTGCCAGCAGTTCTACAGGGGGCCCGAACACTGAAGCTTTCTTT
CDR3aa: CASSSTGGPNTEAFF

abundance: .
j_gene: TRBJ2-1
v_gene: TRBV6-5
d_gene: TRBD1
CDR3nt: TGTGCCAGCAGGGAGAGACAGGGGTTCGATGAGCAGTTCTTC
CDR3aa: CASRERQGFDEQFF

abundance: .
j_gene: TRBJ1-2
v_gene: TRBV27
d_gene: TRBD1
CDR3nt: TGTGCCAGCACCCTAAGGGGTACAGGGGACTATGGCTACACCTTC
CDR3aa: CASTLRGTGDYGYTF

abundance: .
j_gene: TRBJ2-7
v_gene: TRBV14
d_gene: TRBD2
CDR3nt: TGTGCCAGCAGCCCCGAGACCGGCCTAGCGGGAGTTACCTACGAGCAGTACTTC
CDR3aa: CASSPETGLAGVTYEQYF

abundance: .
j_gene: TRBJ2-5
v_gene: TRBV21-1
d_gene: .
CDR3nt: TGTGCCAGCAGCAACGATACAGGGGCGGCAGAGACCCAGTACTTC
CDR3aa: CASSNDTGAAETQYF

abundance: .
j_gene: TRBJ2-5
v_gene: TRBV7-6
d_gene: TRBD2
CDR3nt: TGTGCCAGCAGCCCCGGGACTAGCGGGAGGTTTGAAGAGACCCAGTACTTC
CDR3aa: CASSPGTSGRFEETQYF

abundance: .
j_gene: TRBJ2-4
v_gene: TRBV19
d_gene: TRBD2
CDR3nt: TGTGCCAGTAGTGGGGGGGGACTAGCGGGAGGGGGCAAAAACATTCAGTACTTC
CDR3aa: CASSGGGLAGGGKNIQYF

abundance: .
j_gene: TRBJ2-3
v_gene: TRBV11-3
d_gene: TRBD2
CDR3nt: TGTGCCAGGTACGGGAGGGGGGGGCCCACAGATACGCAGTATTTT
CDR3aa: CARYGRGGPTDTQYF

abundance: .
j_gene: TRBJ1-2
v_gene: TRBV4-1
d_gene: .
CDR3nt: TGCGCCAGCAGCCAAGTGGTAGGGGATATGGATGGCTACACCTTC
CDR3aa: CASSQVVGDMDGYTF

abundance: .
j_gene: TRBJ2-7
v_gene: TRBV7-8
d_gene: .
CDR3nt: TGTGCCAGCAGCCCCGCCGGACAGTCCTACGAGCAGTACTTC
CDR3aa: CASSPAGQSYEQYF

abundance: .
j_gene: TRBJ1-6
v_gene: TRBV7-2
d_gene: .
CDR3nt: TGTGCCAGCAGCTCCGACCTCCGGGCCAGGGGAAATTCACCCCTCCACTTT
CDR3aa: CASSSDLRARGNSPLHF

abundance: .
j_gene: TRBJ1-3
v_gene: TRBV2
d_gene: .
CDR3nt: TGTGCCAGCAGTGAAATGAGCTCTGGAAACACCATATATTTT
CDR3aa: CASSEMSSGNTIYF

abundance: .
j_gene: TRBJ1-1
v_gene: TRBV7-9
d_gene: .
CDR3nt: TGTGCCAGCAGCTCCTCGACAGATTCCCCCTCAAATAAATTT
CDR3aa: CASSSSTDSPSNKF

abundance: few
j_gene: TRBJ1-5
v_gene: TRBV15
d_gene: .
CDR3nt: TGTGCCACCAGCAGAGGTCAGTTTTCTCAGCCCCAGCATTTT
CDR3aa: CATSRGQFSQPQHF

abundance: .
j_gene: TRBJ2-1
v_gene: TRBV28
d_gene: .
CDR3nt: TGTGCCAGCACTTCAGATTACAATGAGCAGTTCTTC
CDR3aa: CASTSDYNEQFF

abundance: once
j_gene: TRBJ2-7
v_gene: TRBV5-1
d_gene: .
CDR3nt: TGCGCCAGCAGCTTGCCGGGAGCCTACGAGCAGTACTTC
CDR3aa: CASSLPGAYEQYF

abundance: .
j_gene: TRBJ2-1
v_gene: TRBV9
d_gene: .
CDR3nt: TGTGCCAGCAGCGTAGTTGGGCTAGCGAATGTGAATGAGCAGTTCTTC
CDR3aa: CASSVVGLANVNEQFF

abundance: .
j_gene: TRBJ2-5
v_gene: TRBV4-1
d_gene: TRBD2
CDR3nt: TGCGCCAGCAGCCAGAGAGCGGGATTGGGGTTGACCCAGTACTTC
CDR3aa: CASSQRAGLGLTQYF

abundance: .
j_gene: TRBJ1-1
v_gene: TRBV5-1
d_gene: TRBD1
CDR3nt: TGCGCCAGCAGCCCGGGGACAGGGGGGAACACTGAAGCTTTCTTT
CDR3aa: CASSPGTGGNTEAFF